This T cell receptor (beta chain) was profiled in a study of T cells after yellow fever vaccination. Overall study results and limits: Booster sampling recovered most clones from primary vaccination (about 97% CD4, around 90% CD8).

TCRdb processed the 5' RACE reads anew with MiXCR; each CDR3 protein has one entry. Of nearly 550,000 distinct CDR3 sequences in the sample, 15% to 20% were seen once. On this clonotype itself: The antigen is undetermined.

Trimming at V came to 1 base and at J to 6 bases, leaving 12 bases not matched to a gene. Germline V lookup: CDR1 SGHTS, CDR2 YDEGEE. The CDR3 consists of 16 residues. The TCR sequence derives from a man under 40 who received the YFV17D yellow fever vaccine. This sequence joins TRBV5-8 and TRBJ2-7; 8 bases agree with TRBD1. The sample in question was PBMCs, obtained 15 days after the yellow fever booster vaccination. This CDR3 reads CASSLFWNRGNSEQYF. The CDR3 DNA sequence: TGTGCCAGCAGCTTGTTCTGGAACAGGGGGAACAGCGAGCAGTACTTC. Supplemented by reference TRBV5-8 and TRBJ2-7, the full variable domain reads EAGVTQSPTHLIKTRGQQATLRCSPISGHTSVYWYQQALGLGLQFLLWYDEGEERNRGNFPPRFSGRQFPNYSSELNVNALELEDSALYLCASSLFWNRGNSEQYFGPGTRLTVT.